This TCR beta chain was captured in a study of T cells expressing NK-cell markers. Study summary: In sorted CD3+CD56+NKG2C+, CD3+CD56+NKG2C- and CD3+CD56-NKG2C+ T cells, TCR beta repertoires were obtained. The study's findings and limits: Uncertainty persisted over the HCMV specificity of expanded NKG2C+ T cell clones.

About this clonotype: Its antigen is undetermined.

The germline gives CDR1 DFQATT, CDR2 SNEGSKA (reference sequence). The CDR3 has 15 amino acids. Beta-chain TCR cDNA was generated via 5'RACE template switching with UMIs. TCRdb reanalyzed the 5' RACE reads and collapses them to one entry per CDR3 protein, without DNA. This table lists some 390,000 distinct CDR3 sequences. V is TRBV20-1 and J is TRBJ1-2. The sequencing sample was made of blood T cells: a sorted CD56 or NKG2C T cell subset, CD4+ or CD8+ T cells, or bulk PBMC T cells (not recorded which). The sequence was collected from a woman between 45 and 65 years old in good health. The CDR3 region is CSARDVEVETRGYTF.